Listed below are T cell receptor beta chains from one sample, sequenced in a study of blood T cell repertoires in COVID-19. TCRdb's copy holds only in-frame clones and misses some; the assay was immunoSEQ multiplex PCR. The sample contains about 70,000 clones, roughly 86% of which appear only once. Sequencing was performed on peripheral blood. The receptors originated from a woman aged 70-85 years with acute or convalescent COVID-19. CDR3s include the opening cysteine and the closing phenylalanine or tryptophan. The order of the fields is J gene, clone size, V gene, D gene, CDR3 DNA, CDR3 protein. The D gene is left open where the match is weak. Size values are once, few and many counts, or a class for expanded clones, and some rows have none.

TRBJ2-7 - TRBV5-1 - TGCGCCAGCAGCTTGGGACAGGCGAACTCCTACGAGCAGTACTTC CASSLGQANSYEQYF
TRBJ1-6 - TRBV10-3 - TGTGCCATCAGCCTCGGACAGAATAATTCACCCCTCCACTTT CAISLGQNNSPLHF
TRBJ2-4 once TRBV4-3 - TGCGCCAGCAGCCAAGATCAGGATCTGGACTTCAGCAAAAACATTCAGTACTTC CASSQDQDLDFSKNIQYF
TRBJ2-2 - TRBV30 TRBD1 TGTGCCTGGAGTAGGACAGGGACCGGGGAGCTGTTTTTT CAWSRTGTGELFF
TRBJ1-5 few TRBV6-5 - TGTGCCAGCAGTCAGCAGGGTGCAAGCAATCAGCCCCAGCATTTT CASSQQGASNQPQHF
TRBJ2-1 - TRBV28 TRBD1 TGTGCCAGCAGTGTCCGGACAGGGGGCAGTGAGCAGTTCTTC CASSVRTGGSEQFF
TRBJ1-2 few TRBV7-9 - TGTGCCAGCAGCTTATCCATTCCAGGGGTAGGCTTCGGTGGCTACACCTTC CASSLSIPGVGFGGYTF
TRBJ2-1 - TRBV3-1/TRBV3-2 TRBD2 TGTGCCAGCAGCCAAGGTTCCGGGGGGGCCCACAATGAGCAGTTCTTC CASSQGSGGAHNEQFF
TRBJ1-1 - TRBV7-9 TRBD1 TGTGCCAGCAGCTCCGCCTCCGGGACAGGGATTGGAACTGAAGCTTTCTTT CASSSASGTGIGTEAFF
TRBJ2-7 - TRBV2 - TGTGCCAGCAGGGATCTTGGGGGGGGCGCAAACTACGAGCAGTACTTC CASRDLGGGANYEQYF
TRBJ2-3 few TRBV18 TRBD1 TGTGCCAGCTCACCTTTGAGTTTGCAGGGGGGCACAGATACGCAGTATTTT CASSPLSLQGGTDTQYF
TRBJ2-1 - TRBV9 - TGTGCCAGCAGCCCATCCTTTTGGAAAGGGGACAATGAGCAGTTCTTC CASSPSFWKGDNEQFF
TRBJ1-1 - TRBV29-1 TRBD1 TGCAGCGTCCACAGGACAGGGGGCGAAGCTTTCTTT CSVHRTGGEAFF